Below, 26 T cell receptor beta chains from the same sample are listed, as sequenced in a study of Graves' ophthalmopathy and Graves' hyperthyroidism. RNA transcripts provided the template for amplifying TCR beta CDR3 regions. In the first round, RT-PCR was carried out with HTBI primers, and a multiplex PCR formed the second round. TCRdb re-called the multiplex PCR reads through MiXCR, storing one row per CDR3 protein. The sample lists about 740,000 distinct CDR3 sequences; 40% were seen once. The material sequenced was peripheral blood. The receptors here all came from an adult man with Graves' ophthalmopathy.

The chain uses TRBV25-1 and TRBJ1-1; D may be TRBD1 (5 bases). Germline V gene data show CDR1 as MGHDK and CDR2 as SYGVNS. V lost 6 bases and J lost 5, with 16 bases in between. CDR3 length equals 14 residues. As DNA, the CDR3 is TGTGCCAGCAGCCAAGAAAGGGGTTGGACTGAAGCTTTCTTT. Translation gives CASSQERGWTEAFF. Full variable domain (missing parts from reference TRBV25-1 and TRBJ1-1): EADIYQTPRYLVIGTGKKITLECSQTMGHDKMYWYQQDPGMELHLIHYSYGVNSTEKGDLSSESTVSRIRTEHFPLTLESARPSHTSQYLCASSQERGWTEAFFGQGTRLTVV.

This clonotype was counted at least ten times. The CDR3 loop reads CASSNRVTLYEQYF. CDR3 DNA sequence: TGTGCCAGCAGTAACAGGGTGACCCTCTACGAGCAGTACTTC. The rearrangement joins TRBV6-5 to TRBJ2-7; perhaps TRBD1 as D (6 bases). The CDR3 runs to 14 residues. Trimming pared 5 bases from V and 3 bases from J, leaving 14 bases between. Germline V gene lookup returns CDR1 MNHEY and CDR2 SVGAGI.

The V gene is TRBV6-5, the J gene TRBJ1-2; no definite D call. The CDR3 is 13 amino acids. Between the trimmed V and J ends, which lost 5 bases and 6 bases, there was a span of 13 bases. Germline assignment: CDR1 MNHEY and CDR2 SVGAGI. Here the CDR3 DNA reads TGTGCCAGCAGTCGGACCGCAACTAATGGCTACACCTTC. It codes for CASSRTATNGYTF.

The J gene is TRBJ2-7, the V gene TRBV5-1; TRBD2 matches 13 bases. The CDR3 has 19 residues. V shed 4 bases and J 0 bases; nucleotides not matched to a gene: 13. Germline loops: CDR1 SGHRS, CDR2 YFSETQ. CDR3 coding DNA: TGCGCCAGCAGCCCCACCGGGACTAGCGGGATTTTCCTCTCCTACGAGCAGTACTTC. This sequence encodes CASSPTGTSGIFLSYEQYF.

With respect to this clonotype: This clone may be a read error of a much larger clone one base away. The chain links TRBV12-3 or TRBV12-4 to TRBJ1-2; 9 bases match TRBD1. Trimming at V came to 6 bases and at J to 7 bases, leaving 3 bases not matched to a gene. The CDR3 totals 12 residues. The CDR3, as DNA: TGTGCCAGCAGAGGGACAGGGTTTGGCTACACCTTC. Protein: CASRGTGFGYTF.

This clonotype turned up a few times. The CDR3 here is CASSQGVGSANYGYTF. The CDR3 nucleotides are TGTGCCAGCTCACAGGGCGTCGGGTCAGCTAACTATGGCTACACCTTC. The chain links TRBV11-2 to TRBJ1-2; TRBD1 might be the D (6 bases). The CDR3 is made up of 16 amino acids. The V end was cut by 8 bases, the J end by 0 bases, with 19 bases between. Germline V lookup: CDR1 SGHAT, CDR2 FQNNGV.

This clonotype was seen at least ten times. V usage is TRBV10-3 and J usage is TRBJ2-7, with D possibly called TRBD1 or TRBD2 (5 bases each). The CDR3 totals 13 residues. The V end lost 6 bases, the J end lost 0 bases, and 9 bases lay between the germline ends. Per the germline V gene, CDR1 is ENHRY and CDR2 is SYGVKD. The CDR3 DNA reads TGTGCCATCAGAGGGACGGACTCCTACGAGCAGTACTTC. This encodes CAIRGTDSYEQYF.

This clonotype was seen only a few times. This chain uses TRBV4-3 with TRBJ1-1; TRBD1 matches at 10 bases. V dropped 0 bases and J dropped 5; count of bases not matched to a gene: 6. CDR3 size: 16 residues. The V gene's germline CDR1 is LGHNA and CDR2 YSLEER. CDR3 nucleotide sequence: TGCGCCAGCAGCCAAGATAGGGGACAGGGGCGTACTGAAGCTTTCTTT. It translates to CASSQDRGQGRTEAFF.

This CDR3 reads CASHSGALGNTEAFF. DNA for the CDR3: TGTGCCAGCCACTCCGGGGCCTTAGGGAACACTGAAGCTTTCTTT. The chain couples TRBV10-3 to TRBJ1-1; D is possibly TRBD1 (5 bases). Between the trimmed V and J ends, which lost 10 bases and 1 base, there was a span of 19 bases. Germline V gives CDR1 ENHRY, CDR2 SYGVKD. This CDR3 region has 15 residues.

The chain carries TRBV20-1 and TRBJ2-7; D not certain. CDR1 and CDR2 from the germline V gene are DFQATT and SNEGSKA (reference sequence). The CDR3 runs to 11 residues. The V and J ends lost 6 bases and 4 bases respectively, with 10 bases between them. CDR3 amino acids: CSAPIQYEQYF. The DNA of the CDR3 is TGCAGTGCCCCGATTCAGTACGAGCAGTACTTC.

This clonotype was detected once. Sequence at one end of the junction differs from germline and may be a read error. The chain carries TRBV7-8 and TRBJ1-3, with 9 bases lining up with TRBD1. Looked up from germline, CDR1 is SGHVS and CDR2 is FQNEAQ. There are 10 residues in the CDR3. CDR3 amino acids: CASSLPGTGF. In DNA, the CDR3 is TGTGCCAGCAGCCTCCCCGGGACAGGGTTT.

The V call is TRBV7-9, the J call TRBJ1-6; D ambiguous. The CDR3 loop spans 13 amino acids. From germline, CDR1 is SEHNR and CDR2 FQNEAQ (reference sequence). Trimming removed 0 bases from V and 9 bases from J, with 6 bases in between. CDR3 residues: CASSLAGISPLHF. In DNA, the CDR3 is TGTGCCAGCAGCTTAGCAGGGATTTCACCCCTCCACTTT.

V gene TRBV12-3 or TRBV12-4 combines with J gene TRBJ2-5, with TRBD2 identical over 8 bases. V trimming: 6 bases; J trimming: 5 bases; junction bases outside the gene matches: 5. This CDR3 spans 13 amino acids. CDR3 protein: CASRAGVFETQYF. Here the CDR3 DNA reads TGTGCCAGCAGAGCGGGAGTTTTTGAGACCCAGTACTTC.

At least ten counts were recorded for this clonotype. V is TRBV19 and J is TRBJ1-2, with TRBD1 matching over 9 bases. Germline V gene lookup returns CDR1 LNHDA and CDR2 SQIVND (reference sequence). The CDR3 has 13 residues. With V trimmed by 5 bases and J by 8 bases, 6 bases remained unmatched. The CDR3 sequence: CASSPGTGTGYTF. Written as DNA, the CDR3 is TGTGCCAGTAGTCCAGGGACAGGGACCGGCTACACCTTC.

The chain has TRBV2 and TRBJ2-5; D remains ambiguous. The V and J ends lost 5 bases and 4 bases respectively, with 11 bases between them. Germline CDR1 is SNHLY and CDR2 is FYNNEI. This CDR3 is built from 13 residues. The CDR3 sequence: CASSYSPGETQYF. The CDR3 bases are TGTGCCAGCAGTTACTCGCCTGGAGAGACCCAGTACTTC. Together with reference TRBV2 and TRBJ2-5, the CDR3 gives the full variable domain: EPEVTQTPSHQVTQMGQEVILRCVPISNHLYFYWYRQILGQKVEFLVSFYNNEISEKSEIFDDQFSVERPDGSNFTLKIRSTKLEDSAMYFCASSYSPGETQYFGPGTRLLVL.

V gene TRBV7-9 combines with J gene TRBJ2-7; no definite D call. This CDR3 is 13 amino acids long. Looked up from germline, CDR1 is SEHNR and CDR2 is FQNEAQ (reference sequence). Trimming cost V 1 base and J 2 bases, with 6 bases left between them. The CDR3: CASSLGVAYEQYF. CDR3 DNA: TGTGCCAGCAGCTTAGGGGTGGCCTACGAGCAGTACTTC.

On this clonotype: Since a much larger clone is just one base distant, this may be a read error. The J gene is TRBJ1-1, the V gene TRBV19, with D hard to call. The germline V gene has CDR1 LNHDA and CDR2 SQIVND (reference sequence). With 7 bases removed from V and 0 bases from J, the gap between germline ends came to 18 bases. The CDR3 covers 16 residues. The CDR3 sequence is CASNRRDGALNTEAFF. CDR3 in DNA: TGTGCCAGTAATAGGCGAGACGGAGCGTTGAACACTGAAGCTTTCTTT.

As concerns this clonotype: A read error is possible here, since a much larger clone lies one base away. J is TRBJ2-7 and V is TRBV11-2; 10 bases line up with TRBD1. The J segment lost 5 bases and the V segment lost 5 bases, leaving 9 bases of the junction unmatched. Germline V gene data show CDR1 as SGHAT and CDR2 as FQNNGV. This CDR3 region has 15 residues. This CDR3 reads CASSRTGQGNNEQYF. The CDR3 DNA is TGTGCCAGCAGCAGAACGGGACAGGGGAACAACGAGCAGTACTTC.

This clonotype was seen more than once but under ten times. The chain is built from TRBV7-9 and TRBJ2-7, with D maybe TRBD2 (5 bases). Trimming stripped 6 bases from V and 2 bases from J, with 14 bases between. In germline, CDR1 is SEHNR, CDR2 FQNEAQ (reference sequence). This CDR3 region has 14 residues. The CDR3 spells CASSLVAGAYEQYF. Here the CDR3 DNA reads TGTGCCAGCAGTTTGGTTGCCGGGGCCTACGAGCAGTACTTC.

A word on this clonotype: Given the absence of the conserved phenylalanine or tryptophan at the CDR3 end, a read error is likely. The J gene is TRBJ1-2, the V gene TRBV2; D uncertain. CDR3 length: 11 residues. In germline, CDR1 is SNHLY, CDR2 FYNNEI. V lost 4 bases to trimming and J lost 8 bases, with 8 bases between them. DNA of the CDR3: TGTGCCAGCAGTGGAGCGCGGGGCTACACCTTG. This codes for CASSGARGYTL.

The V gene is TRBV29-1, the J gene TRBJ2-7; a weak D match, TRBD1 (6 bases). The V gene's germline CDR1 is SQVTM and CDR2 ANQGSEA. This CDR3 contains 11 residues. V was pared by 5 bases and J by 3 bases, with 8 bases between. The DNA for the CDR3 is TGCAGCGTTACCAGGGGCTACGAGCAGTACTTC. Amino acids: CSVTRGYEQYF.

The chain employs TRBV7-9 and TRBJ2-3; 8 nucleotides align to TRBD2. The V segment lost 1 base and the J segment 6 bases; nucleotides outside the gene matches: 9. Germline-derived CDR1 and CDR2 are SEHNR and FQNEAQ (reference sequence). The CDR3 has 16 residues. The CDR3 region has the DNA TGTGCCAGCAGCTTAGTTCCGGCGGGGGGCCCCGATACGCAGTATTTT. Translating gives CASSLVPAGGPDTQYF.

This clonotype was counted between two and nine times. The chain has TRBV7-9 and TRBJ1-2, with TRBD1 identical over 7 bases. The CDR3 consists of 13 residues. Germline CDR1 SEHNR, CDR2 FQNEAQ (reference sequence). Trimming removed 5 bases from V and 7 bases from J; junction bases left unmatched: 7. The CDR3 protein is CASSSDRDGGYTF. In DNA form, the CDR3 reads TGTGCCAGCAGCAGCGACAGGGACGGTGGCTACACCTTC. Filled out from reference TRBV7-9 and TRBJ1-2, the complete variable domain reads DTGVSQNPRHKITKRGQNVTFRCDPISEHNRLYWYRQTLGQGPEFLTYFQNEAQLEKSRLLSDRFSAERPKGSFSTLEIQRTEQGDSAMYLCASSSDRDGGYTFGSGTRLTVV.

This clonotype was picked up many times. The chain couples TRBV7-9 to TRBJ1-6; perhaps TRBD1 as D (6 bases). CDR1 is SEHNR, CDR2 FQNEAQ, per germline (reference sequence). V was clipped by 5 bases and J by 6 bases, with 17 bases between them. The CDR3 is made up of 16 amino acids. The chain's CDR3 is CASSRHWDIGNSPLHF. In nucleotides, the CDR3 is TGTGCCAGCAGCAGACACTGGGACATCGGTAATTCACCCCTCCACTTT.

This clonotype turned up a few times. The chain uses TRBV20-1 and TRBJ1-3; the D gene is possibly TRBD1 (5 bases). Trimming took 4 bases from V and 2 from J, leaving 15 bases between them. The CDR3 spans 15 residues. Per the germline V gene, CDR1 is DFQATT and CDR2 is SNEGSKA (reference sequence). CDR3 region: CSANGLDRAGNTIYF. CDR3 sequence (DNA): TGCAGTGCTAACGGGCTCGACAGAGCTGGAAACACCATATATTTT.

The chain couples TRBV7-9 to TRBJ2-5; D not resolved. The J call may not be correct, given that the DNA end is closer to TRBJ2-4. The CDR3 runs to 17 residues. CDR1 SEHNR and CDR2 FQNEAQ come from the germline V gene (reference sequence). The CDR3 region has the DNA TGTGCCAGCAGCCCCCAATTCACCCTAAGAGGCAAAAACATTCAGTACTTC. Amino acids: CASSPQFTLRGKNIQYF.